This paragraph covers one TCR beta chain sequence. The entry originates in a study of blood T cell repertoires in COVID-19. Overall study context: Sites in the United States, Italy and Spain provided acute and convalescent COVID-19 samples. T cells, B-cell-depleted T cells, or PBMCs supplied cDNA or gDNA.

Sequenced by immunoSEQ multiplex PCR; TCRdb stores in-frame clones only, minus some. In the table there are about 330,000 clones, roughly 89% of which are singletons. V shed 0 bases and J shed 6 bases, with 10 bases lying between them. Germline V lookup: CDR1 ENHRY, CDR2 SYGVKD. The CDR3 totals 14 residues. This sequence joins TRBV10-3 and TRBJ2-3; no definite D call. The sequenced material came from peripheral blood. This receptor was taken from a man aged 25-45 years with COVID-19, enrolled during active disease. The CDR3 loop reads CAISESSPWDTQYF. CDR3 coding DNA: TGTGCCATCAGTGAGTCGAGCCCATGGGATACGCAGTATTTT.